This paragraph covers one TCR beta chain sequence. This receptor's antigen is unknown. Qualities for individual bases were not recorded, and no much larger clone is one base off. The data are from a study of blood T cell repertoires in COVID-19 (dated by TCRdb to about 2020). Describing the broader study: The collaborator samples originated in the United States, Italy and Spain and spanned the acute and convalescent phases of COVID-19. Samples came from the ongoing ImmuneRACE study (first 160 participants) plus 1,254 subjects from 6 global collaborators. A de-identified subject ID, COVID-19 status, age in years and sex were almost always included in the sample metadata. Deeply sampled blood TCRbeta repertoires from subjects exposed to, actively infected with, or recovered from COVID-19 were included in the dataset. The prospective study material was composed of cDNA or gDNA derived from T cells, B-cell-depleted T cells, or PBMCs. HLA class I and class II types, where available, came from metadata supplied by the sample provider rather than from assay-based typing. The repertoires were made available in a free public database intended to serve as a resource for research on the immune response to SARS-CoV-2.

TCRbeta CDR3 regions were amplified from genomic DNA using the immunoSEQ Assay, a bias-controlled multiplex PCR. Concerning the study's data processing: Within the assay, amplification of reference gene primers was used to estimate how many nucleated cells each sample contained. To quantify the absolute abundance of each unique TCRbeta CDR3 rearrangement, sequence reads were collapsed and filtered. For each sample, productive Simpson clonality was calculated by taking the square root of Simpson's diversity index across productive rearrangements. This immuneACCESS table, as held by TCRdb, lists in-frame sequences with V and J called but not all clones. Of the missing ones, under half trace to an unresolved V gene in checked studies; the others have no known cause. That table gives V, J and clone size, and the DNA gave D and trimming. The sample profile shows approximately 92,000 clones; roughly 72% of them were found once. Roughly 24% of the sample lies in the top ten.

Collaborating institutions collected whole blood in K2EDTA tubes following their own protocols. For TCRbeta analysis, collaborators shipped samples as frozen whole blood, isolated PBMCs, or DNA extracted from either of those sample types. Points the paper makes about the study in general: How much clinical and demographic metadata was included differed by source and by participant, and the metadata was provided uncurated.

V trim: 6 bases; J trim: 5 bases; unmatched bases: 10. CDR1 and CDR2 are drawn from the germline V gene: LGHNT, FRNRAP. There are 15 amino acids in the CDR3, from cysteine to phenylalanine inclusive. Of all the DNA, just the CDR3 is kept, 45 bases in frame from base 1. The TCR comes from a woman in her sixties or seventies in a cohort sampled during active or convalescent COVID-19. Sequenced material: peripheral blood. Recombination joined TRBV12-5 with TRBJ2-1; TRBD1 aligns with 7 central bases. The DNA is TGTGCTAGTGGAACGGGACAGAGGGGAAACAATGAGCAGTTCTTC. It translates to CASGTGQRGNNEQFF.